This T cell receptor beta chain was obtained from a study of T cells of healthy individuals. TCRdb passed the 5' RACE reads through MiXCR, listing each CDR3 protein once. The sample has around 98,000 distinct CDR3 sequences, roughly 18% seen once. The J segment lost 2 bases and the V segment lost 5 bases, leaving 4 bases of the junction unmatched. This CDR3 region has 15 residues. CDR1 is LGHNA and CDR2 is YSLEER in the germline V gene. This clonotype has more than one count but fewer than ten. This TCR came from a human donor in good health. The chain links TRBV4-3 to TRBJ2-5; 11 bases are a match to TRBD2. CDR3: CASSWGLADQETQYF. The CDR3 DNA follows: TGCGCCAGCAGCTGGGGACTAGCGGATCAAGAGACCCAGTACTTC.